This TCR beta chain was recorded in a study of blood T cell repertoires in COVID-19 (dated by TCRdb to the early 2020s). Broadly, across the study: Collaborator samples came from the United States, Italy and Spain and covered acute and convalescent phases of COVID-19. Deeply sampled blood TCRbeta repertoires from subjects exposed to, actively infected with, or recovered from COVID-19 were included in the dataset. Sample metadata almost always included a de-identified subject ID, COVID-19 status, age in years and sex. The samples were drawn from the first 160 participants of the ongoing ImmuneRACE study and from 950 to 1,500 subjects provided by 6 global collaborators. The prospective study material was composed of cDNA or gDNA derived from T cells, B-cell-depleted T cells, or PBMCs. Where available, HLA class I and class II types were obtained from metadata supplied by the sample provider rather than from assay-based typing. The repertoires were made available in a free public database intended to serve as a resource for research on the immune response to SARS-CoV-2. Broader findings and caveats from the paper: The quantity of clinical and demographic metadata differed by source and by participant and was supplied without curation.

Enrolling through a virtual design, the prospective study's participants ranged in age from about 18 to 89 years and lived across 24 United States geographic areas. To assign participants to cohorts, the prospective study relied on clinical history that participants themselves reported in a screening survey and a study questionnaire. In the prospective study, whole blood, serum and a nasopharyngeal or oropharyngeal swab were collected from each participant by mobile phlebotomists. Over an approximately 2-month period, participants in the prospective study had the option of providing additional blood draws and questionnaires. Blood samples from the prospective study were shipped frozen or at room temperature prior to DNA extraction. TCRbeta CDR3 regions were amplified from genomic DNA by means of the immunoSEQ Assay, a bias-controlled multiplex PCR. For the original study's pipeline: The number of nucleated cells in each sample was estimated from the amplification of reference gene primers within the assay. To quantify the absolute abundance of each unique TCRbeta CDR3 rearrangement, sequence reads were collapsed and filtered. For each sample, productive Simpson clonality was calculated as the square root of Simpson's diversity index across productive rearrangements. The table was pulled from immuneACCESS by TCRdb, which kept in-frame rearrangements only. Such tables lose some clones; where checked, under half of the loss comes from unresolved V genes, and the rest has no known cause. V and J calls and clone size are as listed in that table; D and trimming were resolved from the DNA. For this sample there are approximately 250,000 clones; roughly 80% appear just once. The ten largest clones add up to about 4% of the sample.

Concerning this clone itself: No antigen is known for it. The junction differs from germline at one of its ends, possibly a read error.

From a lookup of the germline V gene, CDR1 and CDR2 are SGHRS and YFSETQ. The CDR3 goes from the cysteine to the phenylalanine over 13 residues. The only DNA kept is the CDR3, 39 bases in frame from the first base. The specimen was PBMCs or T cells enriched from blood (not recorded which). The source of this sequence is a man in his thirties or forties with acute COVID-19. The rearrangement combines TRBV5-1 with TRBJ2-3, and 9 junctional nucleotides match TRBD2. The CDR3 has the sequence CASSLEGLAGRDF. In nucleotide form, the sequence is TGCGCCAGCAGCTTGGAGGGACTAGCAGGTCGGGATTTT.